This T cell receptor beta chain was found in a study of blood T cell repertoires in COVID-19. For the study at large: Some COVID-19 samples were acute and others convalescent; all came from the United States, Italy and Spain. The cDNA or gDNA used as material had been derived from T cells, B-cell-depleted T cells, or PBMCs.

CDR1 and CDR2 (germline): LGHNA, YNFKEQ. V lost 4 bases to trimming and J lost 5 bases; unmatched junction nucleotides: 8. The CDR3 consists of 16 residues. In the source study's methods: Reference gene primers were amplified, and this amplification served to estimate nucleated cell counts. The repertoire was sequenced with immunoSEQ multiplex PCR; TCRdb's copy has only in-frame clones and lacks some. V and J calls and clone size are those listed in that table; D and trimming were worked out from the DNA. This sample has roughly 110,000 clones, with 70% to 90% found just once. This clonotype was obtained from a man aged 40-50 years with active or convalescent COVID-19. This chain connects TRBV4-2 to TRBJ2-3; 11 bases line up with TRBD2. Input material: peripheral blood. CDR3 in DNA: TGTGCCAGCAGCCTCAACCGTGGACTAGCGGGAGATACGCAGTATTTT. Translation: CASSLNRGLAGDTQYF.